The 31 T cell receptor beta chains below come from one sample, sequenced in a study of cytomegalovirus exposure and HLA in healthy donors. The study ran its PCR with 60 Vbeta and 13 Jbeta primers. Clones were read by immunoSEQ multiplex PCR, and TCRdb kept only the in-frame ones, dropping some. The sample carries approximately 140,000 clones, 82% recorded once. The sample taken for sequencing was PBMCs. These receptor sequences come from a boy aged 5 to 17 in good health and CMV-seronegative.

The chain has TRBV6-1 and TRBJ2-7; a possible D gene is TRBD2 (6 bases). Germline CDR1 is MNHNS and CDR2 is SASEGT. The germline V and J ends were trimmed by 3 bases and 0 bases, with 12 bases remaining between them. The CDR3 runs to 15 residues. This CDR3 is CASSEDYHSSYEQYF. The CDR3 bases are TGTGCCAGCAGTGAGGACTATCACAGCTCCTACGAGCAGTACTTC.

This chain links TRBV30 with TRBJ1-1, with 7 bases that match TRBD1. The J segment lost 3 bases and the V segment lost 3 bases, leaving 4 bases of the junction unmatched. The CDR3 covers 13 residues. The germline V gene has CDR1 GTSNPN and CDR2 SVGIG (reference sequence). The DNA for the CDR3 is TGTGCCTGGAGCCTTGACAGGGACACTGAAGCTTTCTTT. This translates into CAWSLDRDTEAFF.

The chain recombines TRBV4-1 with TRBJ2-5, with D unclear. Germline V gene data show CDR1 as MGHRA and CDR2 as YSYEKL. The CDR3 is made up of 15 amino acids. V lost 0 bases, J lost 2 bases, and 10 bases lay in between. CDR3 nucleotide sequence: TGCGCCAGCAGCCAAGACCGCCTCAGACAAGAGACCCAGTACTTC. It codes for CASSQDRLRQETQYF.

The chain links TRBV7-2 to TRBJ1-2; 9 nucleotides align to TRBD1. V was clipped by 1 base and J by 2 bases; unmatched bases: 2. This CDR3 spans 15 amino acids. Per the germline V gene, CDR1 is SGHTA and CDR2 is FQGNSA. Here the CDR3 DNA reads TGTGCCAGCAGCTTAGACAGGGGGCCAAACTATGGCTACACCTTC. The encoded protein is CASSLDRGPNYGYTF.

In this sample, this clone turned up once. The gene calls are TRBV5-1 and TRBJ2-3, with 7 bases matching TRBD2. V dropped 2 bases and J dropped 0; count of bases not matched to a gene: 3. The CDR3 covers 15 residues. Germline CDR1 and CDR2: SGHRS and YFSETQ. The chain's CDR3 is CASSFGSGSTDTQYF. The CDR3 nucleotides read TGCGCCAGCAGCTTCGGTAGCGGGAGCACAGATACGCAGTATTTT.

This clone has just one count. The chain joins TRBV6-5 to TRBJ1-1; D not certain. Germline CDR1 and CDR2: MNHEY and SVGAGI. The V end lost 3 bases, the J end lost 14 bases, and 16 bases lay between the germline ends. The CDR3 totals 12 residues. CDR3 nucleotides: TGTGCCAGCAGTTATATGGCCCCTGAAAAGTTCTTT. Translating it yields CASSYMAPEKFF.

The V gene is TRBV4-3, the J gene TRBJ1-2; 9 bases map to TRBD1. This CDR3 has 15 amino acids. CDR1 LGHNA and CDR2 YSLEER come from the germline V gene. The V and J ends lost 4 bases and 6 bases, in that order; junction bases with no gene match: 9. CDR3 in amino acids: CASSLNRGLNNGYTF. The CDR3 DNA reads as TGCGCCAGCAGCCTCAACAGGGGGCTTAATAATGGCTACACCTTC.

The chain links TRBV7-6 to TRBJ1-1; TRBD1 is a possible D gene (6 bases). The CDR3 runs to 14 residues. In germline, CDR1 is SGHVS, CDR2 FNYEAQ. V lost 2 bases and J lost 4, with 11 bases in between. The CDR3 sequence: CASSLLGGGTEAFF. DNA of the CDR3: TGTGCCAGCAGCTTACTAGGGGGTGGCACTGAAGCTTTCTTT.

This chain uses TRBV7-6 with TRBJ2-7; 12 bases match TRBD2. CDR1 is SGHVS, CDR2 FNYEAQ, per germline. The J segment lost 6 bases and the V segment lost 0 bases, leaving 12 bases of the junction unmatched. This CDR3 is 18 amino acids long. The CDR3 DNA is TGTGCCAGCAGCTTAGCAGGATACACTACTAGCGGGAGGTCCGAGCAGTACTTC. Its protein product is CASSLAGYTTSGRSEQYF.

The chain recombines TRBV7-9 with TRBJ2-2; 9 positions agree with TRBD2. CDR1 and CDR2 from the germline V gene are SEHNR and FQNEAQ (reference sequence). The CDR3 length is 14 residues. CDR3 nucleotides: TGTTCCACCCCAGCGGGAGGAGAAACCGGGGAGCTGTTTTTT. Amino acid sequence: CSTPAGGETGELFF.

This clone has only a few counts. This sequence joins TRBV20-1 and TRBJ2-7; possible D gene TRBD1, 6 bases. CDR1 and CDR2 from the germline V gene are DFQATT and SNEGSKA (reference sequence). The CDR3 totals 11 residues. The germline V and J ends were trimmed by 7 bases and 7 bases, with 14 bases remaining between them. CDR3 protein: CSGQNRGEQYF. DNA for the CDR3: TGCAGTGGACAGAATAGGGGGGAGCAGTACTTC.

This clone was detected a few times. The chain has TRBV4-1 and TRBJ1-4, with 7 bases that match TRBD1. This CDR3 has 15 amino acids. The trim removed 5 bases at V and 8 bases at J, leaving 11 bases unmatched. The germline gives CDR1 MGHRA, CDR2 YSYEKL. CDR3 region: CASSGQATRMEKLFF. CDR3 in DNA: TGCGCCAGCAGCGGACAGGCAACTCGCATGGAAAAACTGTTTTTT.

The chain combines TRBV29-1 with TRBJ1-3, with D perhaps matching TRBD1 (6 bases). The germline CDR1 and CDR2 sequences are SQVTM and ANQGSEA. The V end was cut by 1 base, the J end by 5 bases, with 15 bases between. The CDR3 runs 15 residues. Here the CDR3 reads CSVEGQGGRRNTIYF. The CDR3 bases are TGCAGCGTTGAAGGCCAAGGGGGTCGTAGAAACACCATATATTTT.

This chain links TRBV4-2 with TRBJ2-7; 13 bases fit TRBD2. The CDR3 length is 17 residues. Germline V CDR1 and CDR2: LGHNA, YNFKEQ. Losses at the gene ends were 1 base for V and 1 base for J; bases not matched to a gene: 4. The CDR3 DNA reads TGTGCCAGCAGCCAAGTACTAGCGGGAGGGGTATCCTACGAGCAGTACTTC. Its protein product is CASSQVLAGGVSYEQYF.

The rearrangement joins TRBV30 to TRBJ1-6, with D possibly TRBD1 on 6 matching bases. The CDR3 has 16 residues. Germline CDR1 reads GTSNPN; CDR2 reads SVGIG (reference sequence). Deletions cut 0 bases from V and 5 bases from J, with 14 bases between. CDR3 in DNA: TGTGCCTGGAGTGTACTCCCAGGGGTTAATAATTCACCCCTCCACTTT. Its translation is CAWSVLPGVNNSPLHF.

The genes are TRBV13 and TRBJ2-7; TRBD1 is a possible D gene (5 bases). The ends were cut back, 4 bases at V and 9 bases at J, with 13 bases in the middle. The CDR3 length is 12 residues. Looked up from germline, CDR1 is PRHDT and CDR2 is FYEKMQ (reference sequence). This CDR3 is CASSSPGAVQYF. The CDR3 DNA follows: TGTGCCAGCAGCTCGCCTGGGGCCGTGCAGTACTTC.

The gene calls are TRBV30 and TRBJ2-1; 13 positions agree with TRBD2. Germline CDR1 is GTSNPN and CDR2 is SVGIG (reference sequence). There are 16 residues in the CDR3. V shed 4 bases, J shed 4 bases, and the junction held 7 bases outside the gene matches. The CDR3 loop is CAWKLGTSGTYNEQFF. In DNA, the CDR3 is TGTGCCTGGAAACTCGGGACTAGCGGGACGTACAATGAGCAGTTCTTC.

DNA for the CDR3: TGTGCCAGCAGCTTAGGGACAGGGGAGTTCGAGCAGTACTTC. Protein: CASSLGTGEFEQYF. This chain joins TRBV13 and TRBJ2-7, with 8 bases that match TRBD1. CDR3 size: 14 residues. Germline CDR1 and CDR2: PRHDT and FYEKMQ (reference sequence). The trim removed 0 bases at V and 6 bases at J, leaving 4 bases unmatched.

This clone came up a few times. The chain couples TRBV30 to TRBJ1-1, with TRBD1 matching 9 bases. J was trimmed by 3 bases and V by 0 bases; bases with no gene match: 8. Germline CDR1 and CDR2: GTSNPN and SVGIG (reference sequence). This CDR3 has 16 amino acids. This CDR3 is CAWSVRRGQGDTEAFF. The CDR3, as DNA: TGTGCCTGGAGTGTAAGGAGGGGACAGGGAGACACTGAAGCTTTCTTT.

This clone was observed once. V is TRBV2 and J is TRBJ2-3; D may be TRBD2 (6 bases). CDR1 and CDR2 (germline): SNHLY, FYNNEI. The CDR3 is made up of 14 amino acids. Trimming stripped 7 bases from V and 2 bases from J, with 13 bases between. In nucleotides, the CDR3 is TGTGCCAGCAAGGAGGGAGGCACCACAGATACGCAGTATTTT. Protein sequence: CASKEGGTTDTQYF.

This clone was observed a single time. V is TRBV14 and J is TRBJ2-7; possible D gene TRBD2, 6 bases. Trimming shortened V by 0 bases and J by 2 bases, and 11 bases separated the two germline ends. The CDR3 sequence is 15 residues long. Germline loops: CDR1 SGHDN, CDR2 FVKESK. CDR3 nucleotides: TGTGCCAGCAGCCAAGATCCGGGAGCCCCCTACGAGCAGTACTTC. This sequence encodes CASSQDPGAPYEQYF.

The rearrangement links TRBV13 to TRBJ1-1; 7 bases map to TRBD1. Germline V gives CDR1 PRHDT, CDR2 FYEKMQ (reference sequence). This CDR3 has 14 residues. The V gene end was trimmed by 7 bases and the J gene end by 5 bases; junction bases not matched to a gene: 10. This chain's CDR3 is CASTKGTGDTEAFF. CDR3 DNA: TGTGCCAGCACAAAGGGAACAGGGGATACTGAAGCTTTCTTT. The full variable domain, completed using reference TRBV13 and TRBJ1-1, is AAGVIQSPRHLIKEKRETATLKCYPIPRHDTVYWYQQGPGQDPQFLISFYEKMQSDKGSIPDRFSAQQFSDYHSELNMSSLELGDSALYFCASTKGTGDTEAFFGQGTRLTVV.

V and J are TRBV5-6 and TRBJ2-6; D uncertain. The CDR3 sequence is 15 residues long. V was trimmed by 0 bases and J by 2 bases, leaving 6 bases between them. CDR1 SGHDT and CDR2 YYEEEE come from the germline V gene. CDR3: CASSLELTGANVLTF. The CDR3 nucleotides read TGTGCCAGCAGCTTGGAACTGACTGGGGCCAACGTCCTGACTTTC.

V is TRBV5-6 and J is TRBJ2-7; tentatively, D is TRBD2 (6 bases). The V end lost 0 bases, the J end lost 7 bases, and 17 bases lay between the germline ends. CDR3 length: 15 residues. Germline values: CDR1 SGHDT, CDR2 YYEEEE. As DNA, the CDR3 is TGTGCCAGCAGCTTGGCGGGACTCGGAGCGCGAGAGCAGTACTTC. It encodes CASSLAGLGAREQYF.

CDR3 loop: CASFSGQGIYGYTF. Here the CDR3 DNA reads TGTGCCAGCTTTTCGGGACAGGGGATATATGGCTACACCTTC. The chain carries TRBV5-6 and TRBJ1-2; 10 bases are shared with TRBD1. The germline V gene encodes CDR1 SGHDT and CDR2 YYEEEE. The CDR3 length is 14 residues. V lost 7 bases and J lost 5; bases outside the gene matches: 8.

The J gene is TRBJ2-5, the V gene TRBV30; no reliable D call. V lost 5 bases, J lost 5 bases, and 12 bases lay in between. This CDR3 spans 12 amino acids. Per the germline V gene, CDR1 is GTSNPN and CDR2 is SVGIG (reference sequence). CDR3 region: CAWDETYETQYF. DNA for the CDR3: TGTGCCTGGGACGAGACATACGAGACCCAGTACTTC.

This clone was recorded once. This chain uses TRBV6-6 with TRBJ1-5; a weak D match, TRBD1 (5 bases). V dropped 6 bases and J dropped 1 base, with 7 bases sitting between them. Germline values: CDR1 MNHNY, CDR2 SVGAGI (reference sequence). The CDR3 extends over 13 amino acids. CDR3 loop: CASSRQSNQPQHF. The CDR3 coding sequence is TGTGCCAGCAGCCGACAGAGCAATCAGCCCCAGCATTTT.

The rearrangement joins TRBV11-3 to TRBJ2-3, with 13 bases that match TRBD2. The CDR3 has 14 residues. After removal of 8 bases from V and 3 bases from J, the junction contained 2 bases not matched to a gene. The germline gives CDR1 SGHNT, CDR2 YENEEA. The CDR3 bases are TGTGCCAGCGGGACTAGCGGGATGACAGATACGCAGTATTTT. It specifies CASGTSGMTDTQYF. The full variable domain, rest sourced from reference TRBV11-3 and TRBJ2-3, is EAGVVQSPRYKIIEKKQPVAFWCNPISGHNTLYWYLQNLGQGPELLIRYENEEAVDDSQLPKDRFSAERLKGVDSTLKIQPAELGDSAVYLCASGTSGMTDTQYFGPGTRLTVL.

The V call is TRBV5-1, the J call TRBJ2-3; 10 positions agree with TRBD2. Germline V gene sequence: CDR1 SGHRS, CDR2 YFSETQ. The CDR3 consists of 15 residues. The trim removed 3 bases at V and 2 bases at J, leaving 3 bases unmatched. CDR3 nucleotide sequence: TGCGCCAGCAGCTCGGGACTAGCGTACACAGATACGCAGTATTTT. Amino acid sequence: CASSSGLAYTDTQYF.

CDR3 loop: CASSQDVADTEAFF. The CDR3 DNA reads as TGTGCCAGCAGCCAAGATGTGGCAGACACTGAAGCTTTCTTT. J is TRBJ1-1 and V is TRBV14; D unresolved. This CDR3 is 14 amino acids long. CDR1 and CDR2 (germline): SGHDN, FVKESK. V dropped 0 bases and J dropped 3 bases, with 8 bases sitting between them.

The genes are TRBV6-1 and TRBJ2-7, with D perhaps matching TRBD2 (6 bases). V shed 4 bases and J shed 3 bases, with 7 bases lying between them. This CDR3 region has 12 residues. CDR1 MNHNS and CDR2 SASEGT come from the germline V gene. CDR3 region: CASSGEDYEQYF. The CDR3 DNA sequence: TGTGCCAGCAGTGGGGAGGACTACGAGCAGTACTTC.